The 13 T cell receptor beta chains given below trace back to one sample, sequenced in a study of blood T cell repertoires in COVID-19 (dated by TCRdb to about 2020). Libraries were made using the immunoSEQ multiplex PCR assay. The clones in this table, taken by TCRdb from immuneACCESS, are in-frame only. Not every clone is retained; where verified, under half of the shortfall comes from an unresolved V gene, and the cause of the rest is unknown. The sample records 150,000 to 200,000 clones, around four fifths of which are singletons. The top ten hold 6.9% of the sample. The material sequenced was peripheral blood. The receptor source for this set is a human donor with acute or convalescent COVID-19. The donor label of this sample is uncertain.

The rearrangement uses TRBV19 and TRBJ1-1; D may be TRBD1 (5 bases). The length of the CDR3 is 14 residues. V lost 9 bases and J 2 bases, leaving 16 bases between the germline ends. The germline gives CDR1 LNHDA, CDR2 SQIVND (reference sequence). The CDR3 reads CASTYARGNTEAFF. As DNA, the CDR3 is TGTGCCAGCACTTACGCAAGGGGCAACACTGAAGCTTTCTTT.

The rearrangement links TRBV11-2 to TRBJ1-6, with 7 positions matching TRBD1. The germline V gene encodes CDR1 SGHAT and CDR2 FQNNGV. The CDR3 extends over 17 amino acids. Trimming cost V 5 bases and J 5 bases; bases outside gene matches: 12. The CDR3 here is CASSRSRTGVNNSPLHF. DNA of the CDR3: TGTGCCAGCAGCCGAAGTAGGACAGGCGTTAATAATTCACCCCTCCACTTT. The complete variable domain, with remaining parts taken from reference TRBV11-2 and TRBJ1-6, reads EAGVAQSPRYKIIEKRQSVAFWCNPISGHATLYWYQQILGQGPKLLIQFQNNGVVDDSQLPKDRFSAERLKGVDSTLKIQPAKLEDSAVYLCASSRSRTGVNNSPLHFGNGTRLTVT.

The chain is built from TRBV4-3 and TRBJ2-2, with 12 bases matching TRBD2. The germline V gene encodes CDR1 LGHNA and CDR2 YSLEER. Trimming took 4 bases from V and 4 from J; bases not matched to a gene: 13. The CDR3 contains 19 residues. CDR3 protein: CASSRSPPRTSGTTGELFF. For the CDR3, the DNA is TGCGCCAGCAGCCGAAGCCCCCCTCGGACTAGCGGGACCACCGGGGAGCTGTTTTTT.

The chain joins TRBV18 to TRBJ1-2, with 8 bases matching TRBD1. Trimming removed 2 bases from V and 4 bases from J; junction bases left unmatched: 6. This CDR3 region has 15 residues. Per the germline V gene, CDR1 is KGHSH and CDR2 is LQKENI. CDR3 in amino acids: CASSPGQGESYGYTF. DNA for the CDR3: TGTGCCAGCTCACCAGGACAGGGAGAATCCTATGGCTACACCTTC.

To note about this clone: Germline and junction disagree at one end, which may indicate a read error. The chain joins TRBV18 to TRBJ1-2; D unresolved. The V gene's germline CDR1 is KGHSH and CDR2 LQKENI. There are 13 residues in the CDR3. CDR3 amino acids: CASSPVQAPDFAF. CDR3 bases: TGTGCCAGCTCACCAGTACAAGCTCCGGACTTTGCCTTC.

The chain combines TRBV4-3 with TRBJ2-7; no clear D. Trimming removed 0 bases at V and 2 bases at J, with 8 bases between. The CDR3 has 14 residues. CDR1 and CDR2 (germline): LGHNA, YSLEER. In DNA, the CDR3 is TGCGCCAGCAGCCAAGACCCAGGCGCCTACGAGCAGTACTTC. It specifies CASSQDPGAYEQYF.

This rearrangement joins TRBV6-1 to TRBJ1-5; TRBD1 aligns across 7 bases. Germline V gene lookup returns CDR1 MNHNS and CDR2 SASEGT. V shed 0 bases, J shed 6 bases, and the junction held 8 bases outside the gene matches. This CDR3 is 16 amino acids long. CDR3 in amino acids: CASSEARDRVLQPQHF. The CDR3 DNA is TGTGCCAGCAGTGAAGCCCGTGACAGGGTTCTTCAGCCCCAGCATTTT.

This clone was seen a few times. Other DNA sequences within the sample encode an identical CDR3. The chain uses TRBV5-1 and TRBJ1-1; D gene ambiguous. This CDR3 is 14 amino acids long. Germline CDR1 SGHRS, CDR2 YFSETQ. The V end lost 0 bases, the J end lost 0 bases, and 6 bases lay between the germline ends. The CDR3 DNA is TGCGCCAGCAGCTTGGGCGGCATGAACACTGAAGCTTTCTTT. Amino acid sequence: CASSLGGMNTEAFF.

The chain has TRBV12-3 or TRBV12-4 and TRBJ2-1; a possible D gene is TRBD2 (6 bases). V was cut by 5 bases and J by 7 bases, with 12 bases left in between. The CDR3 has 13 amino acids. The CDR3 sequence is CASSTWGVNEQFF. The CDR3 DNA reads TGTGCCAGCAGTACTTGGGGGGTTAATGAGCAGTTCTTC.

This clone has a handful of counts. This chain uses TRBV3-1 (or the pseudogene TRBV3-2) with TRBJ2-4; D is possibly TRBD2 (5 bases). Trimming cost V 1 base and J 1 base, with 11 bases left between them. Per germline, CDR1 LGHDT and CDR2 YNNKEL (reference sequence). CDR3 length: 16 amino acids. CDR3 in amino acids: CASSQGSGGAKNIQYF. CDR3 nucleotide sequence: TGTGCCAGCAGCCAAGGTAGTGGCGGGGCCAAAAACATTCAGTACTTC.

The chain employs TRBV4-2 and TRBJ2-2; D may be TRBD2 (7 bases). This CDR3 is 15 amino acids long. CDR1 is LGHNA, CDR2 YNFKEQ, per germline. V shed 0 bases and J shed 6 bases, with 11 bases lying between them. DNA for the CDR3: TGTGCCAGCAGCCAAGATAGGGGGGGAGCCGGGGAGCTGTTTTTT. Protein: CASSQDRGGAGELFF.

This rearrangement joins TRBV2 to TRBJ1-5; D may be TRBD1 (6 bases). From germline, CDR1 is SNHLY and CDR2 FYNNEI. The length of the CDR3 is 14 residues. V was cut by 5 bases and J by 0 bases, with 8 bases left in between. CDR3 protein: CASSQGNSNQPQHF. CDR3 bases: TGTGCCAGCAGTCAGGGGAATAGCAATCAGCCCCAGCATTTT.

The chain has TRBV2 and TRBJ2-7; no definite D call. CDR3 size: 14 residues. The V end was cut by 6 bases, the J end by 1 base, with 13 bases between. Germline V gene data show CDR1 as SNHLY and CDR2 as FYNNEI. The CDR3 sequence: CASRVRSTSYEQYF. CDR3 DNA: TGTGCCAGCAGGGTACGTAGTACGTCCTACGAGCAGTACTTC.